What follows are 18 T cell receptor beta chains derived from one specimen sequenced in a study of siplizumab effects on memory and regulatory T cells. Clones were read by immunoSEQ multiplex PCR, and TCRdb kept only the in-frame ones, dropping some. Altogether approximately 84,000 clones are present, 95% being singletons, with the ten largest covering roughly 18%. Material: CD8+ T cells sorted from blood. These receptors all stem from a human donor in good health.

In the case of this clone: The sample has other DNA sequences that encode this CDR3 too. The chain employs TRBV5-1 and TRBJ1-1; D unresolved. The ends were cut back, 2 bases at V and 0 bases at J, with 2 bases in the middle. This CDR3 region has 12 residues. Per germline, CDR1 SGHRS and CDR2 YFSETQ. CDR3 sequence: CASSLLNTEAFF. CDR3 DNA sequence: TGCGCCAGCAGCTTATTGAACACTGAAGCTTTCTTT.

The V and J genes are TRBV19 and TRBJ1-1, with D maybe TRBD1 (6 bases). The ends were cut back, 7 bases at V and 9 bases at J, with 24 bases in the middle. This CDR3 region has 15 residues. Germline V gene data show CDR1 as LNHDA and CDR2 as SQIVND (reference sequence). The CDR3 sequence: CASTPSRGGGTKAFF. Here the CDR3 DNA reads TGTGCCAGTACCCCATCCAGGGGCGGGGGGACTAAAGCTTTCTTT.

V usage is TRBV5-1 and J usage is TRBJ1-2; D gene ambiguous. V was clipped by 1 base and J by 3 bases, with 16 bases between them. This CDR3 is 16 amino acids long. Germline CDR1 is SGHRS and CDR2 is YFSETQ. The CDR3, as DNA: TGCGCCAGCAGCTTGTATGAGTCTCGCGATGACTATGGCTACACCTTC. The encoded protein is CASSLYESRDDYGYTF.

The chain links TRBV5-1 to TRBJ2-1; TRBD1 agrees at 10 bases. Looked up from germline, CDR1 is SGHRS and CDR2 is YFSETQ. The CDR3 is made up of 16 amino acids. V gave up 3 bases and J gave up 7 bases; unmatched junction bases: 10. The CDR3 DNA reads TGCGCCAGCAGCTCGACACCGGGACAGGGGAGGAATGAGCAGTTCTTC. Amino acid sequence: CASSSTPGQGRNEQFF.

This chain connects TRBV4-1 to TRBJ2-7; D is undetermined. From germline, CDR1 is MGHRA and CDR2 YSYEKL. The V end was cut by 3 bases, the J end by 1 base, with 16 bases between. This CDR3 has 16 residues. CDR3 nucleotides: TGCGCCAGCAGCCAGGAACTCGTGATGAGGTCCTACGAGCAGTACTTC. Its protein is CASSQELVMRSYEQYF.

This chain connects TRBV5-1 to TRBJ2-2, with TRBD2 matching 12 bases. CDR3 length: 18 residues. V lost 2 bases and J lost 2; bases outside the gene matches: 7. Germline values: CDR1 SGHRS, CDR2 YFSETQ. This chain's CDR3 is CASSLTGLAGTNTGELFF. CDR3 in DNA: TGCGCCAGCAGCTTAACGGGACTAGCGGGCACTAACACCGGGGAGCTGTTTTTT.

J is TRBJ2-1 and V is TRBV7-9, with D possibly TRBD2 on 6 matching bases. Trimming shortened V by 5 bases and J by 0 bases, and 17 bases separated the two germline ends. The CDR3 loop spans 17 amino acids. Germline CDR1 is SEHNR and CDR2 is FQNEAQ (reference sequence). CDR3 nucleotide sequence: TGTGCCAGCAGCCCAGACACGGCGGGACGCTCCTACAATGAGCAGTTCTTC. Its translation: CASSPDTAGRSYNEQFF.

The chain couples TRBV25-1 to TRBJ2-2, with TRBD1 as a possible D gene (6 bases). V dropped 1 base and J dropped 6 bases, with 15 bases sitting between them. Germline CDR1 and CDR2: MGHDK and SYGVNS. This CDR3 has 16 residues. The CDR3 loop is CASSESGGRGPGELFF. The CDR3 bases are TGTGCCAGCAGTGAATCTGGGGGCCGCGGCCCCGGGGAGCTGTTTTTT.

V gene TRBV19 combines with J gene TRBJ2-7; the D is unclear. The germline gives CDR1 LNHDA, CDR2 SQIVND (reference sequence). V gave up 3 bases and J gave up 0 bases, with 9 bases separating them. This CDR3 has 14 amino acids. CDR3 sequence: CASSIFLSSYEQYF. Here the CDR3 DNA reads TGTGCCAGTAGTATTTTTCTGAGCTCCTACGAGCAGTACTTC.

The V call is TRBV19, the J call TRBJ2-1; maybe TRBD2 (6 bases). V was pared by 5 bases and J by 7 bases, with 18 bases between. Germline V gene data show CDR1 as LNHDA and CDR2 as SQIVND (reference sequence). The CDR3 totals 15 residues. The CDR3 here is CASSLLSGRGNEQFF. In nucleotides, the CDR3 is TGTGCCAGTAGTCTACTGTCGGGACGGGGGAATGAGCAGTTCTTC.

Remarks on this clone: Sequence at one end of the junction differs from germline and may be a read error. CDR3 sequence: CASSLLAEGYEHYF. The CDR3 bases are TGTGCCAGCAGCTTACTCGCTGAGGGGTACGAGCATTACTTC. V is TRBV11-2 and J is TRBJ2-7; D assignment may be TRBD1 or TRBD2 (5 bases each). The CDR3 contains 14 residues. In germline, CDR1 is SGHAT, CDR2 FQNNGV.

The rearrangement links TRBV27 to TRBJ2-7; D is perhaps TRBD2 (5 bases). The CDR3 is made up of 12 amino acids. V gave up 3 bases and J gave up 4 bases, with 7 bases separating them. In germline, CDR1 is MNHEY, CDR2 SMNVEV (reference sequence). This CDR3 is CASSFPGYEQYF. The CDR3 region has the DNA TGTGCCAGCAGTTTTCCGGGGTACGAGCAGTACTTC.

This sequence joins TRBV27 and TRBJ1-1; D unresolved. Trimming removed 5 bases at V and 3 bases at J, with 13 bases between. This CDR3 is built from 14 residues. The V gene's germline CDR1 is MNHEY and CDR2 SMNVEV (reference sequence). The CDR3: CASSPGREDTEAFF. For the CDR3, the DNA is TGTGCCAGCAGTCCCGGACGGGAAGACACTGAAGCTTTCTTT.

CDR3 nucleotides: TGTGCCAGCAGCCGAGCGGCCCTCGAGCAGTACTTC. It specifies CASSRAALEQYF. This chain connects TRBV5-6 to TRBJ2-7; D is perhaps TRBD2 (5 bases). V lost 4 bases, J lost 6 bases, and 11 bases lay in between. Per germline, CDR1 SGHDT and CDR2 YYEEEE. The CDR3 spans 12 residues. Variable domain in full (rest from reference TRBV5-6 and TRBJ2-7): DAGVTQSPTHLIKTRGQQVTLRCSPKSGHDTVSWYQQALGQGPQFIFQYYEEEERQRGNFPDRFSGHQFPNYSSELNVNALLLGDSALYLCASSRAALEQYFGPGTRLTVT.

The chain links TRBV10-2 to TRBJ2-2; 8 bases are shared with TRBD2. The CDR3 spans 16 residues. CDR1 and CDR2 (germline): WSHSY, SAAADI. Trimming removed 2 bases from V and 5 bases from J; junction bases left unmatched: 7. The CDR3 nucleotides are TGCGCCAGCAGTGAGGGTGCTAGCGGGCGGACCGGGGAGCTGTTTTTT. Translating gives CASSEGASGRTGELFF.

CDR3 bases: TGTGCCAGCAGTTTACTCAGGACAAGGGGAGTCGACACTGAAGCTTTCTTT. It yields the protein CASSLLRTRGVDTEAFF. The chain couples TRBV27 to TRBJ1-1, with D possibly matching TRBD1 (5 bases). The CDR3 has 17 residues. Germline assignment: CDR1 MNHEY and CDR2 SMNVEV (reference sequence). Trimming took off 2 bases at V and 3 bases at J, with 19 bases between the two ends.

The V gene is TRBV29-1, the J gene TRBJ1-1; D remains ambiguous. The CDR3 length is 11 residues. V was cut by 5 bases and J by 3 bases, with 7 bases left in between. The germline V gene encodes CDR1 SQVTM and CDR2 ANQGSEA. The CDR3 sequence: CSVQGDTEAFF. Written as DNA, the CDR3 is TGCAGCGTTCAAGGTGACACTGAAGCTTTCTTT.

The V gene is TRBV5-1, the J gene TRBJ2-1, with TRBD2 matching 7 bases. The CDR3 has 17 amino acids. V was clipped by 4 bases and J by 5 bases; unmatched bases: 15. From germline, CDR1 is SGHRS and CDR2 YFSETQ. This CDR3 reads CASSPGFGGGPDNEQFF. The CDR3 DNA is TGCGCCAGCAGCCCCGGGTTTGGGGGAGGGCCCGACAATGAGCAGTTCTTC.